The present entry profiles one T cell receptor (beta chain) with its context. Its target is unknown. The repertoire was sequenced with immunoSEQ multiplex PCR; TCRdb's copy has only in-frame clones and lacks some. The sample lists about 74,000 clones; about 86% were seen once. This sample was included in a study of OX40 agonist ivuxolimab in advanced cancers. In the study overall: Age averaged around 60 years (range roughly 23 to 79), and 82.7% were male. Partial responses were recorded for three patients, including one with hepatocellular carcinoma and two with cutaneous melanoma.

Study outcomes and limitations: Antigen specificity remained undetermined for the expanded peripheral T cells.

The TCR comes from an adult with an advanced solid tumor such as melanoma, head and neck, liver or kidney cancer. Sequenced material: CD4+ or CD8+ T cells sorted from blood, taken in a trial of the OX40 agonist ivuxolimab.

The CDR3 is CASKRIAGSTDTQYF. The CDR3 nucleotides are TGCGCCAGCAAGAGGATAGCGGGGAGCACAGATACGCAGTATTTT. The rearrangement uses TRBV10-2 and TRBJ2-3; TRBD2 aligns across 8 bases. CDR3 length: 15 residues. With V trimmed by 7 bases and J by 0 bases, 6 bases remained unmatched. Per germline, CDR1 WSHSY and CDR2 SAAADI.